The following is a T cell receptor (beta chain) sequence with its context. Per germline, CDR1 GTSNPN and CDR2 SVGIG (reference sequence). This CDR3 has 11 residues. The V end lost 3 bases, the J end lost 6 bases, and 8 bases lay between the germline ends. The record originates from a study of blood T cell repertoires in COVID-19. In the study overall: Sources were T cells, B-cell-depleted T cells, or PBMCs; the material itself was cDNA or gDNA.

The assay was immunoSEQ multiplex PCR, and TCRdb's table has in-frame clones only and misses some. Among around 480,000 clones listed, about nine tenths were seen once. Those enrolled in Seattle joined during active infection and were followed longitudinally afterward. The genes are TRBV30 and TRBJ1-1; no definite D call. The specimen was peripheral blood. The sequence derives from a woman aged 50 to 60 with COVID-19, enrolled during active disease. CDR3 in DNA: TGTGCCTGGAGATCCGGGGCTGAAGCTTTCTTT. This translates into CAWRSGAEAFF.